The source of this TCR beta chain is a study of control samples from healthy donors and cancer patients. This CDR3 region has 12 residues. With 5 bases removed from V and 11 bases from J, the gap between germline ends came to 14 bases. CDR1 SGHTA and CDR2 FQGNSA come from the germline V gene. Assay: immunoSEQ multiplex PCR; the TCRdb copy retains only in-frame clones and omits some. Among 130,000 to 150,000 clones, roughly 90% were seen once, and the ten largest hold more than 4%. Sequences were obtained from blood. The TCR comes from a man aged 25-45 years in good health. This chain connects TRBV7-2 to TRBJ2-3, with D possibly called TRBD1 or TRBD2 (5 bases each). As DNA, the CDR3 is TGTGCCAGCAGCCAAGGGACCGAATTGCAGTATTTT. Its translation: CASSQGTELQYF.